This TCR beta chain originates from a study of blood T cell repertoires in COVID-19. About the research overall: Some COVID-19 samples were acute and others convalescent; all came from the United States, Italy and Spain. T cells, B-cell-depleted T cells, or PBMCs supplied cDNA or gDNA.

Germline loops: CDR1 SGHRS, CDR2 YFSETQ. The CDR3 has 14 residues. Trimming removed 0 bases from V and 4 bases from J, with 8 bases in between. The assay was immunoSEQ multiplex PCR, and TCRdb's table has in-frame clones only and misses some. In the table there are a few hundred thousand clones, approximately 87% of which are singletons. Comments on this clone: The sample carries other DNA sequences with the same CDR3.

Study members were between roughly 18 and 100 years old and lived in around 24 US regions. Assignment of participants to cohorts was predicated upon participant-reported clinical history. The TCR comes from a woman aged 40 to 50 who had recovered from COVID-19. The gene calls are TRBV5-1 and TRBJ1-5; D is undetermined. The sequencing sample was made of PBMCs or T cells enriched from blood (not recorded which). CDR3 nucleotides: TGCGCCAGCAGCTTGGGGCAATCAAATCAGCCCCAGCATTTT. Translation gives CASSLGQSNQPQHF. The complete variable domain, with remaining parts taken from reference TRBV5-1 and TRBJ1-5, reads KAGVTQTPRYLIKTRGQQVTLSCSPISGHRSVSWYQQTPGQGLQFLFEYFSETQRNKGNFPGRFSGRQFSNSRSEMNVSTLELGDSALYLCASSLGQSNQPQHFGDGTRLSIL.